A selection of T cell receptor beta chains follows, all from one sample in a study of CD8 T cells in ankylosing spondylitis. TCRdb passed the 5' RACE reads through MiXCR, listing each CDR3 protein once. The repertoire holds about 160,000 distinct CDR3 sequences, with around 19% as singletons. Sequencing input: blood, either unsorted or a sorted T cell fraction (not recorded which). The source of these receptors is a male donor with ankylosing spondylitis or in good health (not recorded which). The CDR3 runs from the conserved cysteine through the conserved F or W. A D gene is named only where the DNA matches it firmly. Rows give clone size only sometimes, using once, few, many, or a class for an expanded clone.

size,V,J,D,DNA,CDR3
-,TRBV20-1,TRBJ2-7,TRBD1,TGCAGTGCTCAATCGCCGACAGGGGTCACCTACGAGCAGTACTTC,CSAQSPTGVTYEQYF
few,TRBV7-9,TRBJ2-7,TRBD1,TGTGCCAGCAGCCCCTCGCCGGGGCAGGGGGCCTACGAGCAGTACTTC,CASSPSPGQGAYEQYF
few,TRBV19,TRBJ1-6,-,TGTGCCAGTAGTACCCGGGACCCGAGCTCCTATAATTCACCCCTCCACTTT,CASSTRDPSSYNSPLHF
-,TRBV4-1,TRBJ2-3,-,TGCGCCAGCAGCCAAGTAGGAGGATACACAGATACGCAGTATTTT,CASSQVGGYTDTQYF
-,TRBV11-2,TRBJ2-6,-,TGTGCCAGCAGCTTAGACCGAGGAGGGTCTGGGGCCAACGTCCTGACTTTC,CASSLDRGGSGANVLTF
many,TRBV5-1,TRBJ1-2,TRBD1,TGCGCCAGCAGCGCGGACCCGGGACAGTTGGTTTACTATGGCTACACCTTC,CASSADPGQLVYYGYTF
many,TRBV10-3,TRBJ2-7,-,TGTGCCATCAGCGATGGTGACTACGAGCAGTACTTC,CAISDGDYEQYF
few,TRBV6-2/TRBV6-3,TRBJ1-1,-,TGTGCCAGCAGTTACGACAGGATGAACACTGAAGCTTTCTTT,CASSYDRMNTEAFF
few,TRBV2,TRBJ2-1,-,TGTGCCAGCAGAATGGGGGGATCTTACAATGAGCAGTTCTTC,CASRMGGSYNEQFF
-,TRBV28,TRBJ1-5,TRBD1,TGTGCCAGCAGTTTCGGGACAGCAGGGAGCAATCAGCCCCAGCATTTT,CASSFGTAGSNQPQHF
many,TRBV9,TRBJ2-7,-,TGTGCCAGCAGCGTAGGCCCGGGACAAAGTTACGAGCAGTACTTC,CASSVGPGQSYEQYF
many,TRBV20-1,TRBJ2-3,TRBD2,TGCAGTGCTGTCCTCCCTTCGGGAGGCGGGTCCACAGATACGCAGTATTTT,CSAVLPSGGGSTDTQYF
many,TRBV20-1,TRBJ2-1,TRBD2,TGCAGTGCTCTATCTAGCGGGAGGGCCTCCTACAATGAGCAGTTCTTC,CSALSSGRASYNEQFF
-,TRBV6-5,TRBJ2-1,-,TGTGCCAGCAGTTCAAGGACGGTCTACAATGAGCAGTTCTTC,CASSSRTVYNEQFF
few,TRBV28,TRBJ2-1,TRBD2,TGTGCCAGCACGGGACTAGCGGGACGGTGGGACAATGAGCAGTTCTTC,CASTGLAGRWDNEQFF
many,TRBV20-1,TRBJ2-7,TRBD2,TGCAGTGCTAGAGATGGGACTAAAACCTACGAGCAGTACTTC,CSARDGTKTYEQYF
few,TRBV7-9,TRBJ1-2,-,TGTGCCAGCAGCACCACAGCGGGCTACACCTTC,CASSTTAGYTF
many,TRBV5-1,TRBJ2-1,TRBD1,TGCGCCAGCAGCAAGGACAGGGGAGGCAATGAGCAGTTCTTC,CASSKDRGGNEQFF
-,TRBV10-1,TRBJ2-3,-,TGCGCCAGCAGTGAGACAGCAGATACGCAGTATTTT,CASSETADTQYF
many,TRBV18,TRBJ1-6,-,TGTGCCAGCTCCATTGAGCTAGGGGTTTCACCCCTCCACTTT,CASSIELGVSPLHF
-,TRBV6-5,TRBJ1-5,-,TGTGCCAGCAGCCATGTGACGGGGAGCAATCAGCCCCAGCATTTT,CASSHVTGSNQPQHF
many,TRBV7-8,TRBJ2-2,-,TGTGCCAGCAGCGACCCCGGGGAGGGGGGCACCGGGGAGCTGTTTTTT,CASSDPGEGGTGELFF